Shown below are 18 T cell receptor beta chains from a single sample sequenced in a study of cytomegalovirus exposure and HLA in healthy donors. It was with 60 Vbeta and 13 Jbeta primers that the PCR ran. Profiling relied on immunoSEQ multiplex PCR, and the TCRdb table lists in-frame clones only, not all of them. This sample has roughly 89,000 clones; roughly four fifths occur once, and the top ten carry under 2%. Sequenced sample: PBMCs. These TCRs come from a woman aged 25 to 39 in good health and CMV-seronegative.

The rearrangement links TRBV18 to TRBJ2-2; 12 bases are a match to TRBD1. Germline assignment: CDR1 KGHSH and CDR2 LQKENI. Trimming removed 1 base from V and 6 bases from J; junction bases left unmatched: 3. The CDR3 length is 16 residues. The CDR3 DNA follows: TGTGCCAGCTCACCACTGGGACAGGGGGCGCCCGGGGAGCTGTTTTTT. It yields the protein CASSPLGQGAPGELFF.

This clone was counted a single time. The chain employs TRBV5-1 and TRBJ2-5; 9 positions agree with TRBD2. Looked up from germline, CDR1 is SGHRS and CDR2 is YFSETQ. Trimming removed 5 bases from V and 3 bases from J; junction bases left unmatched: 5. This CDR3 is built from 14 residues. The CDR3 DNA follows: TGCGCCAGCAGGGCGGGAGGGCCTAAAGAGACCCAGTACTTC. Its protein product is CASRAGGPKETQYF. Full variable domain (remainder filled in from reference TRBV5-1 and TRBJ2-5): KAGVTQTPRYLIKTRGQQVTLSCSPISGHRSVSWYQQTPGQGLQFLFEYFSETQRNKGNFPGRFSGRQFSNSRSEMNVSTLELGDSALYLCASRAGGPKETQYFGPGTRLLVL.

The chain couples TRBV7-2 to TRBJ2-1; 11 nucleotides line up with TRBD2. With 5 bases clipped from V and 6 bases from J, the junction kept 6 bases outside the gene matches. The CDR3 covers 15 residues. Germline-derived CDR1 and CDR2 are SGHTA and FQGNSA. This chain's CDR3 is CASSMTSGMPNEQFF. The CDR3 region has the DNA TGTGCCAGCAGCATGACTAGCGGGATGCCCAATGAGCAGTTCTTC.

V is TRBV5-1 and J is TRBJ1-3; D is unresolved. The CDR3 loop spans 14 amino acids. Looked up from germline, CDR1 is SGHRS and CDR2 is YFSETQ. V gave up 0 bases and J gave up 1 base, with 5 bases separating them. This CDR3 is CASSLETSGNTIYF. The DNA of the CDR3 is TGCGCCAGCAGCTTGGAGACTTCTGGAAACACCATATATTTT.

The CDR3 is CASNERGSYEQYF. The CDR3, as DNA: TGTGCCAGCAATGAGCGGGGATCCTACGAGCAGTACTTC. This chain links TRBV27 with TRBJ2-5, with 7 bases identical to TRBD2. The J call may be incorrect, as the DNA end agrees better with TRBJ2-7. The CDR3 runs to 13 residues. Per the germline V gene, CDR1 is MNHEY and CDR2 is SMNVEV (reference sequence).

The V and J genes are TRBV18 and TRBJ2-7, with D maybe TRBD1 (6 bases). Between the trimmed V and J ends, which lost 2 bases and 3 bases, there was a span of 17 bases. Germline loops: CDR1 KGHSH, CDR2 LQKENI. The CDR3 totals 16 residues. CDR3 sequence reads: CASSPISRGRYYEQYF. The CDR3, as DNA: TGTGCCAGCTCACCAATATCTAGGGGGAGATACTACGAGCAGTACTTC.

As for this clone: The junction differs from germline at one of its ends, possibly a read error. The chain is built from TRBV7-2 and TRBJ1-1; D is uncertain. This CDR3 region has 17 residues. The germline CDR1 and CDR2 sequences are SGHTA and FQGNSA. In nucleotides, the CDR3 is TGTGCCAGCAGCCCAAAAGGAGGCTGGCTGATGAATACTGAAGCTTTCTTT. Its translation is CASSPKGGWLMNTEAFF.

The CDR3 bases are TGTGCCAGCAGTTTTCGGGGGACAGGGAAGGCCTATGGCTACACCTTC. It specifies CASSFRGTGKAYGYTF. The rearrangement joins TRBV28 to TRBJ1-2; 9 nucleotides line up with TRBD1. The CDR3 has 16 residues. Germline loops: CDR1 MDHEN, CDR2 SYDVKM. V lost 3 bases to trimming and J lost 4 bases; unmatched junction nucleotides: 9.

This chain links TRBV7-3 with TRBJ2-1; the match to TRBD2 covers 8 bases. CDR1 and CDR2 (germline): SGHTA, FQGTGA. The V gene end was trimmed by 6 bases and the J gene end by 0 bases; junction bases not matched to a gene: 4. CDR3 length: 15 residues. The CDR3 region is CASRTSGGSYNEQFF. CDR3 sequence (DNA): TGTGCCAGCAGGACAAGCGGGGGCTCCTACAATGAGCAGTTCTTC.

There are a few counts of this clone. This chain joins TRBV28 and TRBJ2-5; D uncertain. V dropped 6 bases and J dropped 5 bases, with 16 bases sitting between them. CDR3 size: 14 residues. Germline loops: CDR1 MDHEN, CDR2 SYDVKM. CDR3 DNA: TGTGCCAGCAGCGCGCTAGACCCTGGGGAGACCCAGTACTTC. Protein sequence: CASSALDPGETQYF.

The chain is built from TRBV11-1 and TRBJ2-7, with D hard to call. V lost 4 bases and J 1 base, leaving 11 bases between the germline ends. The CDR3 runs to 14 residues. CDR1 and CDR2 (germline): SGHAT, FQDESV (reference sequence). In DNA, the CDR3 is TGTGCCAGCAGCTGGAGATTGGTATCCTACGAGCAGTACTTC. The encoded protein is CASSWRLVSYEQYF.

The chain uses TRBV6-4 and TRBJ2-1, with 8 bases that match TRBD1. CDR3 length: 16 amino acids. V was pared by 0 bases and J by 2 bases, with 3 bases of the junction left unmatched. In germline, CDR1 is MRHNA, CDR2 SNTAGT. The CDR3 protein is CASSDSTGAPYNEQFF. The CDR3 nucleotides read TGTGCCAGCAGTGACTCGACAGGGGCCCCCTACAATGAGCAGTTCTTC.

CDR3 DNA: TGTGCCAGCTCACCACCGGTGGGAGGGTCCAGAGATACGCAGTATTTT. Protein: CASSPPVGGSRDTQYF. The rearrangement joins TRBV18 to TRBJ2-3; 7 positions match TRBD2. This CDR3 comprises 16 residues. Germline V gene lookup returns CDR1 KGHSH and CDR2 LQKENI. With 0 bases clipped from V and 5 bases from J, the junction kept 8 bases outside the gene matches.

J is TRBJ2-7 and V is TRBV25-1; D possibly corresponds to TRBD1 (6 bases). V gave up 8 bases and J gave up 4 bases, with 15 bases separating them. Per germline, CDR1 MGHDK and CDR2 SYGVNS. The CDR3 runs to 13 residues. In nucleotides, the CDR3 is TGTGCCAGCTCGAGGGACACCCTATACGAGCAGTACTTC. Its protein is CASSRDTLYEQYF.

This rearrangement joins TRBV29-1 to TRBJ1-2; the D is unclear. CDR3 length: 14 residues. Germline loops: CDR1 SQVTM, CDR2 ANQGSEA. The germline V and J ends were trimmed by 0 bases and 2 bases, with 10 bases remaining between them. DNA for the CDR3: TGCAGCGTTGAAGAACTAGGGTCCAACTATGGCTACACCTTC. The encoded protein is CSVEELGSNYGYTF.

This sequence joins TRBV10-3 and TRBJ2-3; the match to TRBD2 covers 8 bases. With V trimmed by 5 bases and J by 3 bases, 4 bases remained unmatched. Germline assignment: CDR1 ENHRY and CDR2 SYGVKD. CDR3 length: 14 amino acids. The DNA for the CDR3 is TGTGCCATCAGTCCAGCGGGAGATACAGATACGCAGTATTTT. Its translation: CAISPAGDTDTQYF.

This chain joins TRBV5-8 and TRBJ2-2, with D maybe TRBD2 (6 bases). Germline V gene lookup returns CDR1 SGHTS and CDR2 YDEGEE. This CDR3 is built from 15 residues. V dropped 4 bases and J dropped 4 bases, with 14 bases sitting between them. CDR3 sequence (DNA): TGTGCCAGCAGCGCGGGGACCGGGGGCACCGGGGAGCTGTTTTTT. As protein: CASSAGTGGTGELFF.

The chain uses TRBV10-2 and TRBJ1-5; tentatively, D is TRBD1 (6 bases). From germline, CDR1 is WSHSY and CDR2 SAAADI. The CDR3 sequence is 14 residues long. Deletions cut 7 bases from V and 1 base from J, with 11 bases between. The CDR3 sequence is CASTQQGSNQPQHF. Here the CDR3 DNA reads TGCGCCAGCACCCAACAGGGAAGCAATCAGCCCCAGCATTTT.